What follows are 23 T cell receptor beta chains derived from one specimen sequenced in a study of blood T cell repertoires in COVID-19. Clones were sequenced by immunoSEQ multiplex PCR, and TCRdb holds only the in-frame ones, with some missing. The sample yields tens of thousands of clones, about nine tenths seen once. Material: peripheral blood. Receptor source: a man between 60 and 70 years old with COVID-19, enrolled during active disease.

The genes are TRBV19 and TRBJ1-4, with D tentatively TRBD1 (5 bases). With 6 bases removed from V and 4 bases from J, the gap between germline ends came to 15 bases. This CDR3 contains 15 residues. Germline lookup yields CDR1 LNHDA and CDR2 SQIVND (reference sequence). In nucleotides, the CDR3 is TGTGCCAGTAGACCCGTGGGGCAAGTTAATGAAAAACTGTTTTTT. Protein product: CASRPVGQVNEKLFF. The complete variable domain, with remaining parts taken from reference TRBV19 and TRBJ1-4, reads DGGITQSPKYLFRKEGQNVTLSCEQNLNHDAMYWYRQDPGQGLRLIYYSQIVNDFQKGDIAEGYSVSREKKESFPLTVTSAQKNPTAFYLCASRPVGQVNEKLFFGSGTQLSVL.

This chain links TRBV10-3 with TRBJ1-4; 7 bases line up with TRBD1. Looked up from germline, CDR1 is ENHRY and CDR2 is SYGVKD. The CDR3 sequence is 15 residues long. V was clipped by 4 bases and J by 4 bases; unmatched bases: 6. CDR3 region: CAISGDSGLNEKLFF. CDR3 nucleotides: TGTGCCATCAGTGGGGACAGCGGACTTAATGAAAAACTGTTTTTT.

The chain uses TRBV2 and TRBJ2-3, with TRBD2 matching 7 bases. Germline CDR1 reads SNHLY; CDR2 reads FYNNEI. There are 14 residues in the CDR3. V shed 5 bases, J shed 2 bases, and the junction held 4 bases outside the gene matches. The CDR3 nucleotides read TGTGCCAGCAGTCCCAGGGACTACACAGATACGCAGTATTTT. Its translation is CASSPRDYTDTQYF. The full variable domain, its missing parts supplied by reference TRBV2 and TRBJ2-3, is EPEVTQTPSHQVTQMGQEVILRCVPISNHLYFYWYRQILGQKVEFLVSFYNNEISEKSEIFDDQFSVERPDGSNFTLKIRSTKLEDSAMYFCASSPRDYTDTQYFGPGTRLTVL.

CDR3 in amino acids: CASTTREESSGNTIYF. The CDR3 nucleotides read TGCGCCAGCACCACTCGGGAAGAGAGCTCTGGAAACACCATATATTTT. This chain links TRBV10-1 with TRBJ1-3; D is ambiguous. Trimming shortened V by 7 bases and J by 0 bases, and 16 bases separated the two germline ends. Germline lookup yields CDR1 WNHNN and CDR2 SYGVQD (reference sequence). The CDR3 totals 16 residues.

The count of this clone is one. The gene calls are TRBV27 and TRBJ2-3; no clear D gene. Germline CDR1 is MNHEY and CDR2 is SMNVEV (reference sequence). Deletions cut 5 bases from V and 1 base from J, with 13 bases between. The CDR3 is 15 residues long. For the CDR3, the DNA is TGTGCCAGCAGTGTTGACTTTTCCCGCACAGATACGCAGTATTTT. Its translation: CASSVDFSRTDTQYF.

The CDR3 coding sequence is TGTGCCAGCAGCGGACAGGGGCTCAATCAGCCCCAGCATTTT. Protein product: CASSGQGLNQPQHF. The chain recombines TRBV2 with TRBJ1-5; 9 nucleotides agree with TRBD1. Germline CDR1 SNHLY, CDR2 FYNNEI. After removal of 6 bases from V and 3 bases from J, the junction contained 3 bases not matched to a gene. The CDR3 is 14 amino acids.

The rearrangement uses TRBV11-2 and TRBJ2-1, with 7 bases fitting TRBD2. V gave up 7 bases and J gave up 0 bases; unmatched junction bases: 9. This CDR3 is 16 amino acids long. Per the germline V gene, CDR1 is SGHAT and CDR2 is FQNNGV. The CDR3 spells CASKNWRESSYNEQFF. CDR3 coding DNA: TGTGCCAGCAAGAATTGGCGGGAGAGCTCCTACAATGAGCAGTTCTTC. Drawing the rest from reference TRBV11-2 and TRBJ2-1, the complete variable domain is EAGVAQSPRYKIIEKRQSVAFWCNPISGHATLYWYQQILGQGPKLLIQFQNNGVVDDSQLPKDRFSAERLKGVDSTLKIQPAKLEDSAVYLCASKNWRESSYNEQFFGPGTRLTVL.

The chain uses TRBV2 and TRBJ2-1; D is possibly TRBD1 (6 bases). CDR3 length equals 14 residues. The germline V and J ends were trimmed by 6 bases and 6 bases, with 15 bases remaining between them. The V gene's germline CDR1 is SNHLY and CDR2 FYNNEI. CDR3 coding DNA: TGTGCCAGCAGACCCACGGGACACACCAATGAGCAGTTCTTC. Protein product: CASRPTGHTNEQFF.

The chain recombines TRBV6-2 or TRBV6-3 with TRBJ2-1; 10 positions match TRBD2. Trimming at V came to 4 bases and at J to 4 bases, leaving 7 bases not matched to a gene. The V gene's germline CDR1 is MNHEY and CDR2 SVGEGT. The CDR3 has 16 amino acids. CDR3 loop: CASSFRTSGVYNEQFF. CDR3 in DNA: TGTGCCAGCAGTTTCCGGACTAGCGGAGTTTACAATGAGCAGTTCTTC.

V and J are TRBV4-3 and TRBJ2-5; TRBD2 is a possible D gene (6 bases). Trimming cost V 0 bases and J 7 bases, with 15 bases left between them. This CDR3 spans 15 amino acids. CDR1 is LGHNA, CDR2 YSLEER, per germline. The CDR3 sequence: CASSQDTGGVGTQYF. For the CDR3, the DNA is TGCGCCAGCAGCCAAGATACCGGGGGAGTTGGGACCCAGTACTTC.

The genes are TRBV4-1 and TRBJ1-2, with D possibly matching TRBD1 (6 bases). The V gene's germline CDR1 is MGHRA and CDR2 YSYEKL. The V gene lost 0 bases and the J gene lost 8 bases, with 16 bases spanning the gap. The CDR3 has 15 amino acids. The CDR3 spells CASSQDRTESRGYTF. The CDR3 DNA follows: TGCGCCAGCAGCCAAGATCGGACAGAAAGTAGAGGCTACACCTTC.

CDR3 DNA sequence: TGTGCCAGCAGCGTAGAGTGGTCAAGACAAAACACCATATATTTT. It codes for CASSVEWSRQNTIYF. The gene calls are TRBV9 and TRBJ1-3, with D uncertain. The CDR3 has 15 amino acids. V was trimmed by 0 bases and J by 6 bases, leaving 13 bases between them. CDR1 SGDLS and CDR2 YYNGEE come from the germline V gene.

V is TRBV14 and J is TRBJ1-1; D remains ambiguous. The CDR3 consists of 15 residues. V was cut by 0 bases and J by 5 bases, with 13 bases left in between. CDR1 SGHDN and CDR2 FVKESK come from the germline V gene. In nucleotides, the CDR3 is TGTGCCAGCAGCCAAGAAGCGTCCAGCCGTACTGAAGCTTTCTTT. Translating gives CASSQEASSRTEAFF.

The rearrangement uses TRBV12-5 and TRBJ1-1; a weak D match, TRBD1 (5 bases). V was cut by 5 bases and J by 1 base, with 14 bases left in between. The CDR3 length is 15 residues. CDR1 and CDR2 (germline): LGHNT, FRNRAP. The CDR3 nucleotides read TGTGCTAGTGGTCCTCTCTCCCAGGGGAACACTGAAGCTTTCTTT. Protein sequence: CASGPLSQGNTEAFF.

This clone was recorded once. This chain joins TRBV7-3 and TRBJ2-3; the match to TRBD2 covers 9 bases. This CDR3 is built from 14 residues. The junction had 7 bases not matched to a gene; V was cut back by 7 bases and J by 5 bases. CDR1 SGHTA and CDR2 FQGTGA come from the germline V gene. The CDR3 sequence: CASTPSGTEDTQYF. The CDR3 DNA follows: TGTGCCAGCACCCCTAGCGGGACTGAAGATACGCAGTATTTT.

This chain uses TRBV19 with TRBJ2-2, with D possibly TRBD1 on 6 matching bases. Germline V gives CDR1 LNHDA, CDR2 SQIVND (reference sequence). V lost 1 base, J lost 6 bases, and 12 bases lay in between. The CDR3 spans 15 residues. CDR3 sequence reads: CASSIAGKGAGELFF. The CDR3 coding sequence is TGTGCCAGTAGTATAGCGGGAAAGGGGGCCGGGGAGCTGTTTTTT.

This chain uses TRBV5-4 with TRBJ2-3; 8 nucleotides match TRBD1. V dropped 4 bases and J dropped 3; count of bases not matched to a gene: 4. The length of the CDR3 is 14 residues. The germline gives CDR1 SGHNT, CDR2 YYREEE (reference sequence). The CDR3 DNA reads TGTGCCAGCAGCAGAGACAGGGGTACAGATACGCAGTATTTT. Encoded protein: CASSRDRGTDTQYF.

This clone was recorded a few times. This rearrangement joins TRBV6-5 to TRBJ2-7; 11 bases agree with TRBD1. CDR3 size: 13 residues. V was clipped by 11 bases and J by 3 bases; unmatched bases: 6. Germline V lookup: CDR1 MNHEY, CDR2 SVGAGI. The CDR3 coding sequence is TGTGCCGTAAAGGGGACAGGGGGCTACGAGCAGTACTTC. Amino acid sequence: CAVKGTGGYEQYF.

The chain recombines TRBV10-3 with TRBJ2-5; TRBD2 matches at 8 bases. Per the germline V gene, CDR1 is ENHRY and CDR2 is SYGVKD. This CDR3 has 13 residues. V trimming: 6 bases; J trimming: 5 bases; junction bases outside the gene matches: 5. CDR3 in DNA: TGTGCCATCAGCCTAACTAGCGGTGAGACCCAGTACTTC. Translation gives CAISLTSGETQYF.

This clone was detected many times. The chain links TRBV5-4 to TRBJ2-2, with D maybe TRBD2 (5 bases). This CDR3 is 15 amino acids long. The germline V gene encodes CDR1 SGHNT and CDR2 YYREEE (reference sequence). The V gene lost 5 bases and the J gene lost 6 bases, with 17 bases spanning the gap. The CDR3 region is CASSNPGSLPGELFF. CDR3 sequence (DNA): TGTGCCAGCAGTAACCCGGGAAGTCTTCCCGGGGAGCTGTTTTTT.

The CDR3 sequence: CASSWKSLEGSPLHF. For the CDR3, the DNA is TGCGCCAGCAGCTGGAAGTCTCTGGAGGGTTCACCCCTCCACTTT. V and J are TRBV5-1 and TRBJ1-6; D is uncertain. The CDR3 extends over 15 amino acids. Trimming left V 3 bases short and J 9 bases short, with 16 bases between. The V gene's germline CDR1 is SGHRS and CDR2 YFSETQ.

This clone was observed once. This chain joins TRBV13 and TRBJ2-7, with a tentative D call TRBD2 (6 bases). V gave up 5 bases and J gave up 2 bases, with 13 bases separating them. This CDR3 contains 14 residues. Germline CDR1 PRHDT, CDR2 FYEKMQ (reference sequence). DNA of the CDR3: TGTGCCAGCAGCCGCTGGGAGGTAACCTACGAGCAGTACTTC. This translates into CASSRWEVTYEQYF.

The V gene is TRBV24-1, the J gene TRBJ2-1; TRBD2 aligns across 11 bases. CDR1 and CDR2 (germline): KGHDR, SFDVKD. The V segment lost 4 bases and the J segment 7 bases; nucleotides outside the gene matches: 8. This CDR3 is built from 16 residues. The CDR3: CATSDLPSGRRNEQFF. DNA of the CDR3: TGTGCCACCAGTGACCTCCCTAGCGGGAGGAGAAATGAGCAGTTCTTC.